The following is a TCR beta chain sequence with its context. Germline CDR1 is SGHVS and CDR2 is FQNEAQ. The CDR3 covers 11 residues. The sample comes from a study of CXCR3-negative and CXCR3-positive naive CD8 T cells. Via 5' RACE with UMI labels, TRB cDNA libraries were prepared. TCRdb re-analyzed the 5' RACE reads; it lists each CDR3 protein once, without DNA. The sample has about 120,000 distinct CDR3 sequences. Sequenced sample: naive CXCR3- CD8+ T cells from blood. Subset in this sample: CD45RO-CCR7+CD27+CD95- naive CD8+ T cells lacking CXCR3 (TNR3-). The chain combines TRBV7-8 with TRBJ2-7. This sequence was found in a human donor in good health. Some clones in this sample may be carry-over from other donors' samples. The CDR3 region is CASSFSNEQYF.